The 17 T cell receptor beta chains below all came from one sample that was sequenced in a study of beta chain features in type 1 diabetes. Study conclusions and caveats: All four CD4+ subsets of Type 1 diabetes patients contained TCRB CDR3s that were moderately but significantly shorter.

Expressed TCRB transcripts were sequenced, since all the RNA that had been isolated was reverse transcribed. Clones were sequenced by immunoSEQ multiplex PCR, and TCRdb holds only the in-frame ones, with some missing. This table has around 15,000 clones, 69% appearing once. These receptors' antigens are unknown. The material sequenced was Tregs from blood. Source of these receptors: a man younger than 45 with type 1 diabetes.

About this clone: This CDR3 is also generated by other DNA sequences in the sample. The J gene is TRBJ2-3, the V gene TRBV30, with 10 bases that match TRBD2. The V segment lost 2 bases and the J segment 5 bases; nucleotides outside the gene matches: 10. Germline assignment: CDR1 GTSNPN and CDR2 SVGIG (reference sequence). The length of the CDR3 is 16 residues. CDR3 amino acids: CAWSRLSGGAEDTQYF. Here the CDR3 DNA reads TGTGCCTGGAGTAGGCTCAGCGGGGGGGCCGAAGATACGCAGTATTTT.

The chain uses TRBV5-1 and TRBJ1-1; D might be TRBD1 (6 bases). The V gene's germline CDR1 is SGHRS and CDR2 YFSETQ. The CDR3 is made up of 14 amino acids. The V end was cut by 4 bases, the J end by 5 bases, with 15 bases between. The DNA of the CDR3 is TGCGCCAGCAGCGCCGGACAGTTGGATACTGAAGCTTTCTTT. Translated: CASSAGQLDTEAFF.

V gene TRBV6-5 combines with J gene TRBJ2-7, with 8 positions matching TRBD1. The CDR3 is 14 residues long. J was trimmed by 2 bases and V by 5 bases; bases with no gene match: 5. Germline CDR1 and CDR2: MNHEY and SVGAGI. In DNA, the CDR3 is TGTGCCAGCAGTCCCCGGGACAGGCCCTACGAGCAGTACTTC. It encodes CASSPRDRPYEQYF.

This rearrangement joins TRBV6-1 to TRBJ2-3, with TRBD2 as a possible D gene (6 bases). The CDR3 length is 15 residues. V shed 1 base and J shed 3 bases, with 11 bases lying between them. Germline CDR1 MNHNS, CDR2 SASEGT. The CDR3 bases are TGTGCCAGCAGTGAAGGACATGGGGGGACAGATACGCAGTATTTT. Its protein product is CASSEGHGGTDTQYF.

The gene calls are TRBV6-5 and TRBJ2-7, with 10 bases lining up with TRBD1. The V and J ends lost 5 bases and 6 bases, in that order; junction bases with no gene match: 4. Germline CDR1 MNHEY, CDR2 SVGAGI. The CDR3 is 13 residues long. CDR3 nucleotide sequence: TGTGCCAGCAGTCCCTGGACAGGGGGCGAGCAGTACTTC. Encoded protein: CASSPWTGGEQYF.

This chain links TRBV10-3 with TRBJ2-3, with 11 positions matching TRBD2. This CDR3 spans 15 amino acids. Germline V gene data show CDR1 as ENHRY and CDR2 as SYGVKD. The J segment lost 4 bases and the V segment lost 4 bases, leaving 4 bases of the junction unmatched. CDR3 loop: CAISVLAGGPDTQYF. The CDR3 coding sequence is TGTGCCATCAGTGTCCTAGCGGGAGGCCCAGATACGCAGTATTTT.

V usage is TRBV7-2 and J usage is TRBJ1-1; TRBD1 might be the D (5 bases). The germline gives CDR1 SGHTA, CDR2 FQGNSA. Trimming removed 6 bases at V and 6 bases at J, with 14 bases between. The CDR3 has 13 residues. The CDR3 DNA sequence: TGTGCCAGCAGTTTTCAGGGAAGCTCTGAAGCTTTCTTT. Its translation is CASSFQGSSEAFF.

The chain has TRBV27 and TRBJ2-7, with D perhaps TRBD2 (5 bases). The germline gives CDR1 MNHEY, CDR2 SMNVEV (reference sequence). V lost 0 bases and J lost 4, with 16 bases in between. CDR3 length: 16 residues. CDR3 region: CASSLSMARRAYEQYF. The CDR3 DNA reads as TGTGCCAGCAGTTTATCTATGGCTAGGCGGGCATACGAGCAGTACTTC.

The chain recombines TRBV11-2 with TRBJ2-3, with TRBD2 matching over 9 bases. With 3 bases clipped from V and 3 bases from J, the junction kept 1 base outside the gene matches. Germline V CDR1 and CDR2: SGHAT, FQNNGV. This CDR3 contains 14 residues. CDR3 amino acids: CASSFSGRTDTQYF. CDR3 sequence (DNA): TGTGCCAGCAGCTTCAGCGGGAGGACAGATACGCAGTATTTT.

In its sample, this clone was seen once. The chain couples TRBV5-1 to TRBJ2-7; weak D call: TRBD2 (6 bases). The CDR3 runs to 17 residues. Looked up from germline, CDR1 is SGHRS and CDR2 is YFSETQ. V was trimmed by 3 bases and J by 0 bases, leaving 19 bases between them. The CDR3 loop reads CASSSGTTSLSSYEQYF. The CDR3 DNA is TGCGCCAGCAGCTCAGGCACGACTAGTCTGAGCTCCTACGAGCAGTACTTC.

The chain carries TRBV6-1 and TRBJ2-1, with 13 bases lining up with TRBD2. Germline V gene lookup returns CDR1 MNHNS and CDR2 SASEGT. CDR3 length equals 15 residues. With V trimmed by 6 bases and J by 6 bases, 5 bases remained unmatched. CDR3 protein: CASSSRTSGGNEQFF. CDR3 DNA sequence: TGTGCCAGCAGCTCCCGGACTAGCGGGGGCAATGAGCAGTTCTTC.

The V gene is TRBV6-6, the J gene TRBJ1-3; possible D gene TRBD1, 6 bases. Germline CDR1 reads MNHNY; CDR2 reads SVGAGI (reference sequence). V lost 4 bases, J lost 9 bases, and 19 bases lay in between. The CDR3 has 15 amino acids. CDR3 in amino acids: CASSWGGRAVSTIYF. CDR3 nucleotide sequence: TGTGCCAGCAGTTGGGGGGGCAGGGCCGTTAGCACCATATATTTT.

This clone was counted once. V and J are TRBV7-2 and TRBJ2-7; 8 bases fit TRBD2. The germline V gene has CDR1 SGHTA and CDR2 FQGNSA. With V trimmed by 1 base and J by 2 bases, 1 base remained unmatched. The CDR3 covers 14 residues. The CDR3 is CASSLEGLAYEQYF. The CDR3 region has the DNA TGTGCCAGCAGCTTAGAGGGACTAGCCTACGAGCAGTACTTC.

V is TRBV14 and J is TRBJ2-7, with TRBD2 as a possible D gene (6 bases). Trimming stripped 4 bases from V and 3 bases from J, with 19 bases between. From germline, CDR1 is SGHDN and CDR2 FVKESK. The CDR3 is made up of 16 amino acids. CDR3 DNA: TGTGCCAGCAGCCCCGAAAAGTGGCGGGGCAACTACGAGCAGTACTTC. This codes for CASSPEKWRGNYEQYF. Full variable domain (rest looked up from reference TRBV14 and TRBJ2-7): EAGVTQFPSHSVIEKGQTVTLRCDPISGHDNLYWYRRVMGKEIKFLLHFVKESKQDESGMPNNRFLAERTGGTYSTLKVQPAELEDSGVYFCASSPEKWRGNYEQYFGPGTRLTVT.

The V and J genes are TRBV19 and TRBJ2-1, with TRBD1 matching over 7 bases. The CDR3 has 14 amino acids. CDR1 is LNHDA, CDR2 SQIVND, per germline (reference sequence). V lost 4 bases and J lost 9; bases outside the gene matches: 9. This CDR3 reads CASSRGTARSEQFF. CDR3 bases: TGTGCCAGTAGTAGGGGGACAGCGAGGAGTGAGCAGTTCTTC.

The V gene is TRBV7-2, the J gene TRBJ1-1; perhaps TRBD1 as D (6 bases). CDR1 and CDR2 (germline): SGHTA, FQGNSA. CDR3 length: 12 amino acids. Trimming removed 5 bases at V and 6 bases at J, with 10 bases between. CDR3 loop: CASSNRQAEAFF. The DNA for the CDR3 is TGTGCCAGCAGCAACAGACAGGCTGAAGCTTTCTTT.

This clone occurred once. The chain couples TRBV5-4 to TRBJ2-2; 11 bases line up with TRBD2. The CDR3 consists of 16 residues. The V gene's germline CDR1 is SGHNT and CDR2 YYREEE (reference sequence). V trimming: 0 bases; J trimming: 4 bases; junction bases outside the gene matches: 2. The CDR3 region is CASSLGLAGGTGELFF. The CDR3 DNA sequence: TGTGCCAGCAGCTTGGGGCTAGCGGGAGGCACCGGGGAGCTGTTTTTT.